The clone carrying this T cell receptor (beta chain) came up once. The antigen is undetermined. Data came from immunoSEQ multiplex PCR; TCRdb stores just in-frame clones and leaves some out. The sample lists 90,000 to 100,000 clones, 70% to 90% seen once, with roughly 4% in the top ten. This entry belongs to a study of cytomegalovirus exposure and HLA in healthy donors. Looking at the study overall: The same platform used for the 600 to 750 first-cohort repertoires was also used for the roughly 130 validation repertoires, as a later analysis reported. Study results and limitations: Reports described diagnosis of cytomegalovirus status by the classifier as highly specific and sensitive. The finding came from a later analysis; first-cohort TCR clusters tended to co-occur in the 110 or so validation repertoires. A few chains linked to CMV were shown in vitro to be specific for CMV antigens.

What was sequenced was PBMCs. This TCR derives from a woman between 25 and 40 years old in good health and CMV-seronegative.

CDR3: CASSPAGLSGNTIYF. The CDR3 region has the DNA TGTGCCAGCAGCCCGGCGGGCCTCTCTGGAAACACCATATATTTT. V and J are TRBV7-9 and TRBJ1-3; unclear D gene. The CDR3 spans 15 residues. V shed 5 bases and J shed 0 bases, with 11 bases lying between them. Germline assignment: CDR1 SEHNR and CDR2 FQNEAQ (reference sequence).